This entry features one TCR beta chain sequence. No antigen is known for it. Primers for the PCR totalled 60 Vbeta and 13 Jbeta. Repertoires were generated with immunoSEQ multiplex PCR, while TCRdb's copy carries only in-frame clones and drops some. The data show hundreds of thousands of clones, approximately 79% seen once. Looked up from germline, CDR1 is MNHEY and CDR2 is SVGAGI. Trimming removed 0 bases from V and 0 bases from J, with 9 bases in between. This CDR3 spans 16 amino acids. The sample is drawn from a study of cytomegalovirus exposure and HLA in healthy donors. Notes on the study in general: Rare TCR sequences predominated, though certain public TCRs were found in many donors. In a later analysis, CMV-associated beta chains were mostly HLA-associated, it appeared.

The chain links TRBV6-5 to TRBJ2-1, with D perhaps TRBD1 (6 bases). Sequencing used PBMCs. This sequence was found in a male donor in good health and CMV-seronegative. The CDR3 spells CASSYSTGSSYNEQFF. The CDR3 DNA reads TGTGCCAGCAGTTACTCGACAGGATCCTCCTACAATGAGCAGTTCTTC.